The sequence of this T cell receptor (beta chain) was determined in a study of T cells in localized non-small cell lung cancer. General observations from the study: Appearance in adjacent lung was seen for a median about 60 of the top 100 tumor clones. Because researchers sequenced only one region of the tumor, heterogeneity is still possible.

This clone was counted a few times. Its matching antigen is unknown. The assay was immunoSEQ multiplex PCR, and TCRdb's table has in-frame clones only and misses some. The table has thousands of clones, around 25% seen once. Lacking atypia, the adjacent lung had been sampled at least 2 cm away from the tumor margin. The germline CDR1 and CDR2 sequences are KGHSH and LQKENI. The CDR3 runs to 14 residues. After removal of 5 bases from V and 5 bases from J, the junction contained 5 bases not matched to a gene. J is TRBJ2-5 and V is TRBV18, with 10 positions matching TRBD1. Source: normal lung tissue next to the tumor, taken before any cancer treatment. The origin of this receptor is a woman aged 35 to 75 with stage I lung adenocarcinoma. DNA of the CDR3: TGTGCCAGCTCAACGACAGGGGGCGGGGAGACCCAGTACTTC. This gives the protein CASSTTGGGETQYF.